This T cell receptor beta chain was recorded in a study of cytomegalovirus exposure and HLA in healthy donors. Study findings and constraints: Several of the most significant clusters appeared linked to common viral pathogens, based on a later analysis. Earlier findings revealed that most TCR beta V segments proved productive either about 90% or about 30% of the time. Clonal expansion was found to be greater in HLA-associated TCR beta chains than in equally common others in a later analysis.

The PCR made use of 60 Vbeta and 13 Jbeta primers. The table came from immunoSEQ multiplex PCR; TCRdb's copy has only in-frame clones and leaves some out. The sample consists of about 190,000 clones, around 85% of them appearing once. Details on this clone: The antigen is undetermined.

Germline V lookup: CDR1 SGHAT, CDR2 FQNNGV. The CDR3 runs 15 residues. V trimming: 0 bases; J trimming: 2 bases; junction bases outside the gene matches: 3. Sequenced material: PBMCs. The sequence was obtained from a man in his forties or fifties in good health and CMV-seropositive. V gene TRBV11-2 combines with J gene TRBJ2-7; 8 bases are a match to TRBD1. DNA of the CDR3: TGTGCCAGCAGCTTAGAAGGACAGGGTCCCTACGAGCAGTACTTC. Translation gives CASSLEGQGPYEQYF.